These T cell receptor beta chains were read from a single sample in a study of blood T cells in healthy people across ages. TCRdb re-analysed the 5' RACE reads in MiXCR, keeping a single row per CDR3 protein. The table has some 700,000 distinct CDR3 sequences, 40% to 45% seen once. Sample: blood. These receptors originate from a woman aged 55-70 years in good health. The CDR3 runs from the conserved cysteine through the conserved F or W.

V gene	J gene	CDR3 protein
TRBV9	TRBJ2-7	CASGDFYEQYF
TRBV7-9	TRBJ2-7	CASSSILTPYEQYF
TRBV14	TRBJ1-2	CASSHGPQGYIF
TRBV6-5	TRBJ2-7	CASRKQGAGDEQYF
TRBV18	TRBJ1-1	CASSPETGGNTEAFF
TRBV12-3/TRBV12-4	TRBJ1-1	CASSLLGLRGMNTEAFF
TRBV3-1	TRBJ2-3	CASSPQGGGRTDTQYF
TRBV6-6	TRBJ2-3	CASSLIQGASDTQYF
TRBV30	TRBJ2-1	CAWSPLAGAYNEQFF
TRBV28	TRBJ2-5	CASSRATGKAVCGQYF
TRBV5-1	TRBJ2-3	CASSFGLAGEDWTDTQYF
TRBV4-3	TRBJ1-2	CASSQDLGPRSYGYTF
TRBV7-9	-	CASSGLDSYEQYF
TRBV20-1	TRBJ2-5	CSARDALAETQYF
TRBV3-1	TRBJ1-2	CASSQWGQGGYGYTF
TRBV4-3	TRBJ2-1	CASSQEQGANNEQFF
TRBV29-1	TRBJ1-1	CSVGTDKNTEAFF
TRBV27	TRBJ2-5	CASSFSGKGETQYF
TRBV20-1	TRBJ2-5	CSARVMAGGQETQYF
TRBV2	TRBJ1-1	CASSEVGVPMTETFF
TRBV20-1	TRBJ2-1	CSAIGGLRYNEQFF
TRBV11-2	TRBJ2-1	CASSLAGGGNERFF
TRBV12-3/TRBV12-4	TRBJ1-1	CASTTTGTFTEAFF
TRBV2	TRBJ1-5	CASSDVWGASNQPQHF
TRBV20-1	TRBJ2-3	CSAISGGSTDTQYF
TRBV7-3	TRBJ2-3	CASSPTPGPTDTQYF
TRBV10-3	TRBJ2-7	CAIRRQDGEQYF
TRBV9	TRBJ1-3	CASSVRDPQSGNTIYF
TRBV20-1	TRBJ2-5	CSAGQGEETQYF
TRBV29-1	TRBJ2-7	CSVVERKNYEQYF
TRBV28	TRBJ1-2	CASRSSYGYTF
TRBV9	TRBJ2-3	CASSVAPGLVADTQYF
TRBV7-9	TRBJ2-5	CASSSSSGSDEQYF
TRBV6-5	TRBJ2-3	CASSYLGRPTDTQYF
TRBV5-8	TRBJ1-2	CASRWGLSYGYTF
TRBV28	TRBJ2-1	CASSSGLAGENEQFF
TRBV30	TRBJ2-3	CAWSVVGVADTQYF
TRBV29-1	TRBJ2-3	CSGTETGLSTDTQYF
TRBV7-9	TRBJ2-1	CASSPVVGDRDPYNEQFF
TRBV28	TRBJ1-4	CASSPPTREKLFF
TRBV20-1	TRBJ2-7	CSAKDYEQYF
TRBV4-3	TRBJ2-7	CASSQEQVSLREQYF
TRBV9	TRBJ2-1	CASSAISGGLNEQFF
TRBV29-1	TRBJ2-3	CSVKAGGRGDTQYF
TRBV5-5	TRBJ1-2	CASSLAVGGEDGYTF
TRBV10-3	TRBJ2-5	CAISDHADREETQYF